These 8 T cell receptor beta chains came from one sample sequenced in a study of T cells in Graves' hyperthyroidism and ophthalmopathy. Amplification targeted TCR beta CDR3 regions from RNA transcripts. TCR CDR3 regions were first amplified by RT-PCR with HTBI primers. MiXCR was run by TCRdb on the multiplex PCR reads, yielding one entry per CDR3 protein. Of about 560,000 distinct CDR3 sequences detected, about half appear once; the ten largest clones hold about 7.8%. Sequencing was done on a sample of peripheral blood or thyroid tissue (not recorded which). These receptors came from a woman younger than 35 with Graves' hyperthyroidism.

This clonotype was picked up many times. CDR3 nucleotide sequence: TGTGCCAATAGGGGTCGCACCGGGGAGCTGTTTTTT. Translated: CANRGRTGELFF. The gene calls are TRBV10-3 and TRBJ2-2; weak D call: TRBD1 (5 bases). The V end lost 10 bases, the J end lost 4 bases, and 10 bases lay between the germline ends. The CDR3 extends over 12 amino acids. Germline V gives CDR1 ENHRY, CDR2 SYGVKD.

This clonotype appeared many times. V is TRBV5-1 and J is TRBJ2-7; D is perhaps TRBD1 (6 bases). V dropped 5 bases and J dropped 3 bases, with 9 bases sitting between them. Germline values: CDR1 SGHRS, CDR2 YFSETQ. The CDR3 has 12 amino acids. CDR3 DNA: TGCGCCAGCAGGGACAGCGACTACGAGCAGTACTTC. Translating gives CASRDSDYEQYF.

The CDR3 is CASSTSTGRETEAFF. In DNA form, the CDR3 reads TGCGCCAGCAGCACCTCGACAGGGAGGGAGACTGAAGCTTTCTTT. The genes are TRBV5-1 and TRBJ1-1; 7 bases fit TRBD1. The V gene end was trimmed by 4 bases and the J gene end by 5 bases; junction bases not matched to a gene: 11. CDR1 and CDR2 from the germline V gene are SGHRS and YFSETQ. The CDR3 is 15 amino acids.

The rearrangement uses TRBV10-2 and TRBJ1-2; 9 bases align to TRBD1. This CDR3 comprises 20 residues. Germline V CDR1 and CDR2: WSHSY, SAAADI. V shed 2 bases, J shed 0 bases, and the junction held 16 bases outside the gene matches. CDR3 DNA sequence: TGCGCCAGCAGTGAGCCGACGATTCGGGGACAGGGAACGACTAACTATGGCTACACCTTC. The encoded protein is CASSEPTIRGQGTTNYGYTF.

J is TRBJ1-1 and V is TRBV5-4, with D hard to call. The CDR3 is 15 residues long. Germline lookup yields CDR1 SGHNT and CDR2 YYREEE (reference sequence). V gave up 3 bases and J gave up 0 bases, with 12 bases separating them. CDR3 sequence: CASSSERVMNTEAFF. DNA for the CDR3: TGTGCCAGCAGCTCGGAGCGGGTTATGAACACTGAAGCTTTCTTT. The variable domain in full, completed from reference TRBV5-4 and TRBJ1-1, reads ETGVTQSPTHLIKTRGQQVTLRCSSQSGHNTVSWYQQALGQGPQFIFQYYREEENGRGNFPPRFSGLQFPNYSSELNVNALELDDSALYLCASSSERVMNTEAFFGQGTRLTVV.

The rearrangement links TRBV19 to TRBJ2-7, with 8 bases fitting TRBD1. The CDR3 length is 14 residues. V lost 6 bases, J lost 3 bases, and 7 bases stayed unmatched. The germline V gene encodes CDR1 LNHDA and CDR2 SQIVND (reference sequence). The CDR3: CASSGTGGIYEQYF. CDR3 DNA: TGTGCCAGTAGCGGGACAGGAGGAATCTACGAGCAGTACTTC. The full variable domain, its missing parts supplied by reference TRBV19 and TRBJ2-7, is DGGITQSPKYLFRKEGQNVTLSCEQNLNHDAMYWYRQDPGQGLRLIYYSQIVNDFQKGDIAEGYSVSREKKESFPLTVTSAQKNPTAFYLCASSGTGGIYEQYFGPGTRLTVT.

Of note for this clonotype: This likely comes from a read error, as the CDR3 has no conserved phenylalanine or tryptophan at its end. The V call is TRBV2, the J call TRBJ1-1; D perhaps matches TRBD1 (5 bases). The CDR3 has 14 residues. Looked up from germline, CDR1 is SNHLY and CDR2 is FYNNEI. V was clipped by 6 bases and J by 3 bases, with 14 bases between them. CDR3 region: CASRYSQGDTEAFY. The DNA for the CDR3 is TGTGCCAGCAGGTACAGCCAGGGCGACACTGAAGCTTTCTAT.

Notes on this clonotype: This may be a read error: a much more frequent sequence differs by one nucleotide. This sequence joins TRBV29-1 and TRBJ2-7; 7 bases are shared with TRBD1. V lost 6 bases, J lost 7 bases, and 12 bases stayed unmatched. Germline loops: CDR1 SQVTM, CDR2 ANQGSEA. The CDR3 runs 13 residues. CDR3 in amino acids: CSVRTDRRGEQYF. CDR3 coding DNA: TGCAGCGTGCGAACGGACAGGAGAGGAGAGCAGTACTTC.